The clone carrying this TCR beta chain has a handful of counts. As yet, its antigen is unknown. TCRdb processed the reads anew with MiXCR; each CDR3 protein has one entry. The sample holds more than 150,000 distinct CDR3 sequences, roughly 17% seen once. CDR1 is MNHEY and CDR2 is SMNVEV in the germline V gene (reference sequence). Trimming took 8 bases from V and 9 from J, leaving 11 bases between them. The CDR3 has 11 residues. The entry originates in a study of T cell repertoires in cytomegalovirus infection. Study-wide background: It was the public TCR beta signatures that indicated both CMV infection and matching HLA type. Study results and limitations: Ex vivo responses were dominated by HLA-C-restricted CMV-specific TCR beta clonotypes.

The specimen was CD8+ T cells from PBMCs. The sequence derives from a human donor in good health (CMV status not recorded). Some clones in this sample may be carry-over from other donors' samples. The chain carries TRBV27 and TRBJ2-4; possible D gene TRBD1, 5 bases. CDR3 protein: CASGSRGIQYF. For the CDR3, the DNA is TGTGCCAGCGGATCTAGGGGCATTCAGTACTTC.